The 26 T cell receptor beta chains below were found in one sample sequenced in a study of T cell repertoires in cytomegalovirus infection. TCRdb analysed the reads with MiXCR anew, one entry per CDR3 protein. This sample has about 530,000 distinct CDR3 sequences; around 27% occur once, and the top ten carry roughly 13%. The sample comprised PBMCs. The receptors were gathered from a human donor in good health (CMV status not recorded). Some clones in this sample may be carry-over from other donors' samples.

V gene TRBV19 combines with J gene TRBJ1-2; D uncertain. Germline assignment: CDR1 LNHDA and CDR2 SQIVND (reference sequence). V was pared by 7 bases and J by 7 bases, with 13 bases between. The CDR3 spans 12 residues. The CDR3 region has the DNA TGTGCCAGTATCCTAGACGGCGGTGGCTACACCTTC. It is translated as CASILDGGGYTF.

The table lists this clonotype with many counts. The V call is TRBV7-2, the J call TRBJ1-2, with D uncertain. The CDR3 extends over 12 amino acids. Germline CDR1 is SGHTA and CDR2 is FQGNSA. Trimming removed 2 bases at V and 9 bases at J, with 10 bases between. The CDR3 reads CASSLNRLSYTF. The CDR3 DNA reads TGTGCCAGCAGCTTAAACCGCCTAAGCTACACCTTC.

The chain uses TRBV28 and TRBJ2-5; TRBD2 agrees at 11 bases. This CDR3 region has 15 residues. CDR1 is MDHEN, CDR2 SYDVKM, per germline. V shed 5 bases and J 5 bases; nucleotides not matched to a gene: 7. CDR3 protein: CASSRLAGRRETQYF. Here the CDR3 DNA reads TGTGCCAGCAGTCGACTAGCGGGACGTCGGGAGACCCAGTACTTC.

The chain links TRBV11-2 to TRBJ2-5; TRBD2 aligns across 9 bases. V shed 3 bases and J 1 base; nucleotides not matched to a gene: 3. In germline, CDR1 is SGHAT, CDR2 FQNNGV. The CDR3 consists of 15 residues. Here the CDR3 reads CASSLTSGIQETQYF. CDR3 DNA: TGTGCCAGCAGCTTGACTAGCGGTATCCAAGAGACCCAGTACTTC.

This clonotype was counted many times. This rearrangement joins TRBV6-5 to TRBJ2-7; tentatively, D is TRBD2 (5 bases). The CDR3 contains 12 residues. CDR1 MNHEY and CDR2 SVGAGI come from the germline V gene. V lost 0 bases to trimming and J lost 5 bases, with 5 bases between them. In DNA form, the CDR3 reads TGTGCCAGCAGTTACTCCGGGGACGAGCAGTACTTC. It specifies CASSYSGDEQYF.

This clonotype was counted at least ten times. The chain is built from TRBV7-6 and TRBJ1-1; 7 bases map to TRBD1. Germline V gene data show CDR1 as SGHVS and CDR2 as FNYEAQ. The V segment lost 0 bases and the J segment 1 base; nucleotides outside the gene matches: 8. This CDR3 is built from 17 residues. CDR3 amino acids: CASSLAGDSVWNTEAFF. The CDR3 coding sequence is TGTGCCAGCAGCTTAGCGGGGGACAGTGTGTGGAACACTGAAGCTTTCTTT.

This clonotype has at least ten counts. This sequence joins TRBV7-6 and TRBJ1-6; D might be TRBD1 (5 bases). CDR1 and CDR2 (germline): SGHVS, FNYEAQ. V was clipped by 6 bases and J by 7 bases, with 13 bases between them. This CDR3 spans 14 amino acids. CDR3 DNA: TGTGCCAGCAGACTCCGGGACCCCAATTCACCCCTCCACTTT. This sequence encodes CASRLRDPNSPLHF.

This clonotype was observed many times. This chain connects TRBV12-3 or TRBV12-4 to TRBJ2-3, with D possibly being TRBD1 or TRBD2 (5 bases each). V was pared by 5 bases and J by 2 bases, with 14 bases between. The CDR3 contains 15 residues. Here the CDR3 reads CASSPPGPNTDTQYF. The CDR3 DNA sequence: TGTGCCAGCAGTCCACCGGGACCGAACACAGATACGCAGTATTTT.

About this clonotype: A much larger clone differs by one base, so this may be a read error. Given the absence of the conserved phenylalanine or tryptophan at the CDR3 end, a read error is likely. The chain links TRBV24-1 to TRBJ2-1; 8 nucleotides match TRBD2. The CDR3 is 13 amino acids. Germline trimming cut 5 bases from V and 8 bases from J; bases unmatched to any gene: 4. Germline V gene lookup returns CDR1 KGHDR and CDR2 SFDVKD. CDR3: CATSAGGKDEQFY. CDR3 in DNA: TGTGCCACCAGTGCGGGAGGGAAGGATGAGCAGTTCTAC.

This clonotype was detected ten times or more. The chain employs TRBV7-9 and TRBJ2-5; D might be TRBD2 (5 bases). The CDR3 spans 13 residues. The V end was cut by 11 bases, the J end by 1 base, with 14 bases between. Germline V gene lookup returns CDR1 SEHNR and CDR2 FQNEAQ (reference sequence). The CDR3 region has the DNA TGTGCCCAGAGCCAAAGCGGCCAAGAGACCCAGTACTTC. This encodes CAQSQSGQETQYF.

This clonotype came up a few times. The chain employs TRBV28 and TRBJ2-7; D might be TRBD1 (5 bases). The CDR3 has 13 amino acids. V lost 4 bases, J lost 5 bases, and 12 bases lay in between. Germline V gives CDR1 MDHEN, CDR2 SYDVKM. The CDR3 DNA is TGTGCCAGCAGTTCAGGGATCTACAACGAGCAGTACTTC. Translated, it gives CASSSGIYNEQYF. The full variable domain, completed using reference TRBV28 and TRBJ2-7, is DVKVTQSSRYLVKRTGEKVFLECVQDMDHENMFWYRQDPGLGLRLIYFSYDVKMKEKGDIPEGYSVSREKKERFSLILESASTNQTSMYLCASSSGIYNEQYFGPGTRLTVT.

This clonotype was seen more than once but under ten times. CDR3 region: CASSFGPGFSDTQYF. DNA of the CDR3: TGTGCCAGCAGCTTTGGACCCGGTTTTTCGGATACGCAGTATTTT. The chain joins TRBV7-8 to TRBJ2-3, with D hard to call. The CDR3 length is 15 residues. Trimming pared 3 bases from V and 6 bases from J, leaving 16 bases between. The germline V gene has CDR1 SGHVS and CDR2 FQNEAQ.

In its sample, this clonotype was seen a few times. This chain uses TRBV28 with TRBJ1-1; 8 bases fit TRBD1. Germline V gene lookup returns CDR1 MDHEN and CDR2 SYDVKM. Trimming took 1 base from V and 5 from J; bases not matched to a gene: 6. The CDR3 has 15 amino acids. CDR3 residues: CASSLFTGGNTEAFF. CDR3 in DNA: TGTGCCAGCAGTTTATTTACAGGGGGAAATACTGAAGCTTTCTTT.

The chain joins TRBV10-3 to TRBJ2-1; 7 bases are shared with TRBD2. V dropped 7 bases and J dropped 0; count of bases not matched to a gene: 3. Germline CDR1 and CDR2: ENHRY and SYGVKD. The CDR3 spans 14 residues. The CDR3 DNA sequence: TGTGCCATCAAGGAGCGGGACTCCTACAATGAGCAGTTCTTC. Translation: CAIKERDSYNEQFF.

The table lists this clonotype with a few counts. This chain links TRBV4-1 with TRBJ2-2, with a tentative D call TRBD1 (6 bases). Trimming pared 0 bases from V and 7 bases from J, leaving 9 bases between. The CDR3 is 14 residues long. Germline V gene data show CDR1 as MGHRA and CDR2 as YSYEKL. CDR3 DNA sequence: TGCGCCAGCAGCCAAGATGGGGGCGTCGGGGAGCTGTTTTTT. Protein sequence: CASSQDGGVGELFF.

The chain combines TRBV15 with TRBJ2-1; D gene uncertain. In germline, CDR1 is LNHNV, CDR2 YYDKDF (reference sequence). This CDR3 is 12 amino acids long. V dropped 3 bases and J dropped 10 bases, with 10 bases sitting between them. The CDR3 is CATSSARREQFF. In DNA, the CDR3 is TGTGCCACCAGCAGCGCTCGTCGGGAGCAGTTCTTC. Based on the CDR3 plus reference TRBV15 and TRBJ2-1, the full variable domain is DAMVIQNPRYQVTQFGKPVTLSCSQTLNHNVMYWYQQKSSQAPKLLFHYYDKDFNNEADTPDNFQSRRPNTSFCFLDIRSPGLGDTAMYLCATSSARREQFFGPGTRLTVL.

The V gene is TRBV7-2, the J gene TRBJ2-1; 9 bases line up with TRBD2. This CDR3 contains 15 residues. Germline assignment: CDR1 SGHTA and CDR2 FQGNSA. V gave up 4 bases and J gave up 8 bases; unmatched junction bases: 9. The DNA of the CDR3 is TGTGCCAGCAGCTCCCCCGGGACTAGCCCCTATGAGCAGTTCTTC. Amino acid sequence: CASSSPGTSPYEQFF. Full variable domain (missing parts from reference TRBV7-2 and TRBJ2-1): GAGVSQSPSNKVTEKGKDVELRCDPISGHTALYWYRQSLGQGLEFLIYFQGNSAPDKSGLPSDRFSAERTGGSVSTLTIQRTQQEDSAVYLCASSSPGTSPYEQFFGPGTRLTVL.

V gene TRBV11-3 combines with J gene TRBJ2-5, with D possibly matching TRBD1 (8 bases). Germline V CDR1 and CDR2: SGHNT, YENEEA. The V and J ends lost 5 bases and 5 bases respectively, with 24 bases between them. This CDR3 comprises 17 residues. The CDR3 spells CASSTGQGGWVGETQYF. Written as DNA, the CDR3 is TGTGCCAGCAGCACCGGACAGGGAGGGTGGGTGGGGGAGACCCAGTACTTC.

This clonotype came up a few times. The genes are TRBV7-8 and TRBJ2-1; D perhaps matches TRBD2 (5 bases). V was cut by 2 bases and J by 10 bases, with 24 bases left in between. CDR1 and CDR2 (germline): SGHVS, FQNEAQ. The CDR3 runs to 17 residues. In DNA, the CDR3 is TGTGCCAGCAGCTTAAGAGGGCTAGCAGCGGCAACAAACGAGCAGTTCTTC. Its protein is CASSLRGLAAATNEQFF.

This clonotype was seen ten or more times. The chain links TRBV10-3 to TRBJ1-6; 9 bases line up with TRBD1. Germline V gene sequence: CDR1 ENHRY, CDR2 SYGVKD. CDR3 size: 16 residues. V was clipped by 0 bases and J by 9 bases; unmatched bases: 6. The CDR3 loop is CAISESTGGPGSPLHF. The CDR3 DNA reads as TGTGCCATCAGTGAGTCGACAGGGGGGCCAGGTTCACCCCTCCACTTT.

V usage is TRBV12-3 or TRBV12-4 and J usage is TRBJ1-6, with D tentatively TRBD1 (6 bases). CDR3 size: 14 residues. Trimming left V 7 bases short and J 14 bases short, with 21 bases between. CDR3 protein: CASTRRDGGRTLHF. In DNA form, the CDR3 reads TGTGCCAGCACCCGCCGGGACGGGGGGCGGACCCTCCACTTT.

This clonotype was observed a handful of times. V gene TRBV5-1 combines with J gene TRBJ2-2; perhaps TRBD1 as D (5 bases). Germline-derived CDR1 and CDR2 are SGHRS and YFSETQ. The CDR3 extends over 12 amino acids. This chain's CDR3 is CASRGNTGELFF. In DNA, the CDR3 is TGCGCGAGTAGGGGGAACACCGGGGAGCTGTTTTTT.

This clonotype was counted a few times. This rearrangement joins TRBV7-2 to TRBJ2-7; TRBD2 agrees at 8 bases. The CDR3 has 17 residues. The V segment lost 0 bases and the J segment 6 bases; nucleotides outside the gene matches: 13. Germline CDR1 and CDR2: SGHTA and FQGNSA. The DNA for the CDR3 is TGTGCCAGCAGCTTAGCCGGAGCGGGAGCGTTCGCGGGCGAGCAGTACTTC. Translation gives CASSLAGAGAFAGEQYF. Variable domain in full (rest from reference TRBV7-2 and TRBJ2-7): GAGVSQSPSNKVTEKGKDVELRCDPISGHTALYWYRQSLGQGLEFLIYFQGNSAPDKSGLPSDRFSAERTGGSVSTLTIQRTQQEDSAVYLCASSLAGAGAFAGEQYFGPGTRLTVT.

This clonotype was seen repeatedly, ten times or more. V gene TRBV7-9 combines with J gene TRBJ2-7; 12 bases are shared with TRBD2. The CDR3 spans 15 residues. The ends lost 7 bases at V and 0 bases at J; junction bases unmatched: 4. The germline gives CDR1 SEHNR, CDR2 FQNEAQ (reference sequence). The CDR3 is CASTATSGSSYEQYF. CDR3 bases: TGTGCCAGCACCGCGACTAGCGGGAGCTCCTACGAGCAGTACTTC.

The V and J genes are TRBV20-1 and TRBJ2-1; D uncertain. Per germline, CDR1 DFQATT and CDR2 SNEGSKA (reference sequence). Trimming left V 7 bases short and J 2 bases short, with 9 bases between. CDR3 length: 12 residues. DNA of the CDR3: TGCAGTGGGACCCCCACCTACAATGAGCAGTTCTTC. It encodes CSGTPTYNEQFF.

There are many counts of this clonotype. V gene TRBV7-2 combines with J gene TRBJ1-5; no clear D gene. CDR1 SGHTA and CDR2 FQGNSA come from the germline V gene. Trimming cost V 1 base and J 1 base, with 5 bases left between them. The CDR3 contains 14 residues. DNA of the CDR3: TGTGCCAGCAGCTTAGACAGAAGCAATCAGCCCCAGCATTTT. Residues: CASSLDRSNQPQHF.